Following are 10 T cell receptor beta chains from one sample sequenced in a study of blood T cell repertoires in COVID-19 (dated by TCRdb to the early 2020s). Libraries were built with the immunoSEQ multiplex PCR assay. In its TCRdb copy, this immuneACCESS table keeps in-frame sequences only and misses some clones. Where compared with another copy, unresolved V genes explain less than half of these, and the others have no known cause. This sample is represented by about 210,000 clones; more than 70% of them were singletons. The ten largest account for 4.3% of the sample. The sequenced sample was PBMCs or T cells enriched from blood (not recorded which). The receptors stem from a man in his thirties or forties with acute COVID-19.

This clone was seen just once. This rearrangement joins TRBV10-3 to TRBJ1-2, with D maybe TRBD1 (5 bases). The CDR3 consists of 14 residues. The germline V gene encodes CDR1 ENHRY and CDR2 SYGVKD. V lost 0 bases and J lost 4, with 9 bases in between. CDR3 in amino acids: CAISESGDGYGYTF. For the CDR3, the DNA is TGTGCCATCAGTGAGTCAGGGGATGGCTATGGCTACACCTTC.

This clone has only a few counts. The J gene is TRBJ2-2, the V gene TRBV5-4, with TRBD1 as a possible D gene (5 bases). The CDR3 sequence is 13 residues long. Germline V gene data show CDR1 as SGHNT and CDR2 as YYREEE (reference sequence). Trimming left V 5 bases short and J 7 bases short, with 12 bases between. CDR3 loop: CASRPWGDGELFF. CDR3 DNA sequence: TGTGCCAGCAGGCCCTGGGGCGACGGGGAGCTGTTTTTT. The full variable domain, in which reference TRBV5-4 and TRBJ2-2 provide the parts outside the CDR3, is ETGVTQSPTHLIKTRGQQVTLRCSSQSGHNTVSWYQQALGQGPQFIFQYYREEENGRGNFPPRFSGLQFPNYSSELNVNALELDDSALYLCASRPWGDGELFFGEGSRLTVL.

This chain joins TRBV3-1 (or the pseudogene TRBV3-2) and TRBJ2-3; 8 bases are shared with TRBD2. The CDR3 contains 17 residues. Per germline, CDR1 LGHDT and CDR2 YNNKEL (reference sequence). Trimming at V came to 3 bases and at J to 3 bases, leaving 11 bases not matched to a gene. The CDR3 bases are TGTGCCAGCAGCCAGCGGGGGGCCCGGGAAGGAACAGATACGCAGTATTTT. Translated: CASSQRGAREGTDTQYF.

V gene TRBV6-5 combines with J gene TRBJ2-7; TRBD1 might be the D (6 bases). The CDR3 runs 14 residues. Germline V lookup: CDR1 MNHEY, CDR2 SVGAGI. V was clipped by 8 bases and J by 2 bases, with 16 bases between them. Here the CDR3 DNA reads TGTGCCAGCCAAATTGCTGGACAGACCTACGAGCAGTACTTC. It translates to CASQIAGQTYEQYF.

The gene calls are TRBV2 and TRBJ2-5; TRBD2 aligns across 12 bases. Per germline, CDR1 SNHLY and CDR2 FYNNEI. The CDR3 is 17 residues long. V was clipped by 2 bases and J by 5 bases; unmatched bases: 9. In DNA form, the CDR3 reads TGTGCCAGCAGTGAAACTAGCGGGGGGCTCGGAGGCGAGACCCAGTACTTC. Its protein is CASSETSGGLGGETQYF.

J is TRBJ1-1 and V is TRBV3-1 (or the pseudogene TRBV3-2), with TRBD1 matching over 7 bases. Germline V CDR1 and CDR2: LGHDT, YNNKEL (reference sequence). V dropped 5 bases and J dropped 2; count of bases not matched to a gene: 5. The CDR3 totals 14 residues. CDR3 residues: CASSLGQINTEAFF. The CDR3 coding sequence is TGTGCCAGCAGCTTGGGACAGATTAACACTGAAGCTTTCTTT.

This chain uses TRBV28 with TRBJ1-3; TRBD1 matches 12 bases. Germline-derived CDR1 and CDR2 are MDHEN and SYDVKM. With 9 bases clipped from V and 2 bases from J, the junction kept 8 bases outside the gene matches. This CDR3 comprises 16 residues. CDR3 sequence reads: CASFPGQGAAGNTIYF. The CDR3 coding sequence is TGTGCCAGTTTCCCGGGACAGGGGGCAGCTGGAAACACCATATATTTT.

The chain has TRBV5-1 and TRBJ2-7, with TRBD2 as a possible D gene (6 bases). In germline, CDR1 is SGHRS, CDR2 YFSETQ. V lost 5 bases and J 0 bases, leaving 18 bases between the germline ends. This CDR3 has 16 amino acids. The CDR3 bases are TGCGCCAGCAGTCTCGGACTACTGGATAGCTCCTACGAGCAGTACTTC. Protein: CASSLGLLDSSYEQYF.

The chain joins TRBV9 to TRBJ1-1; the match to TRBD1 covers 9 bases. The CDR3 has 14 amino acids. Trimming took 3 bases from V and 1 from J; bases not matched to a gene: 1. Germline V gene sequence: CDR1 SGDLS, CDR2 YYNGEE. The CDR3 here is CASSAGQGNTEAFF. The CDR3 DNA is TGTGCCAGCAGCGCGGGACAGGGGAACACTGAAGCTTTCTTT. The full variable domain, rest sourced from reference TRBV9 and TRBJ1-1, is DSGVTQTPKHLITATGQRVTLRCSPRSGDLSVYWYQQSLDQGLQFLIQYYNGEERAKGNILERFSAQQFPDLHSELNLSSLELGDSALYFCASSAGQGNTEAFFGQGTRLTVV.

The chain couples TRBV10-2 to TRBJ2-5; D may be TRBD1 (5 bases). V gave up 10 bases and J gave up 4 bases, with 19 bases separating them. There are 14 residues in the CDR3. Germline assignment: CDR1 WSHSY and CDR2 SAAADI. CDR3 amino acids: CATPNRGPVETQYF. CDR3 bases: TGCGCCACCCCGAATAGGGGCCCTGTAGAGACCCAGTACTTC.